The 11 T cell receptor beta chains below come from one sample, sequenced in a study of blood T cell repertoires in COVID-19. Generated by immunoSEQ multiplex PCR, the TCRdb table keeps only in-frame clones and is missing some. The top ten clones hold around 2.8% of a sample with about 270,000 clones, about 91% of them seen once. Sequences were obtained from PBMCs or T cells enriched from blood (not recorded which). These receptors were taken from a man aged 35-49 years who had been exposed to COVID-19.

The rearrangement joins TRBV13 to TRBJ2-1, with D maybe TRBD1 (5 bases). Per germline, CDR1 PRHDT and CDR2 FYEKMQ (reference sequence). The CDR3 runs to 14 residues. V was pared by 5 bases and J by 4 bases, with 12 bases between. The CDR3 region is CASSRNQGYNEQFF. The CDR3 region has the DNA TGTGCCAGCAGCCGAAACCAGGGTTACAATGAGCAGTTCTTC.

V is TRBV29-1 and J is TRBJ2-7, with D possibly being TRBD1 (6 bases). Trimming left V 5 bases short and J 4 bases short, with 21 bases between. The CDR3 covers 15 residues. Germline CDR1 and CDR2: SQVTM and ANQGSEA. CDR3 sequence (DNA): TGCAGCGTTATTACCCCGGGACAAACTTCATACGAGCAGTACTTC. Its translation: CSVITPGQTSYEQYF.

The chain is built from TRBV6-5 and TRBJ2-5; D may be TRBD1 (5 bases). The CDR3 totals 14 residues. The ends were cut back, 9 bases at V and 7 bases at J, with 21 bases in the middle. Germline values: CDR1 MNHEY, CDR2 SVGAGI. CDR3 region: CARPRESGQGTQYF. CDR3 nucleotides: TGTGCCAGGCCTCGTGAGTCCGGCCAGGGGACCCAGTACTTC.

The rearrangement links TRBV2 to TRBJ1-1; 7 nucleotides match TRBD1. Trimming at V came to 7 bases and at J to 4 bases, leaving 9 bases not matched to a gene. CDR1 and CDR2 (germline): SNHLY, FYNNEI. The CDR3 is made up of 14 amino acids. The CDR3 loop is CASKASGGSTEAFF. CDR3 in DNA: TGTGCCAGCAAGGCCTCAGGGGGTAGCACTGAAGCTTTCTTT.

This clone showed up just a few times. This CDR3 is CASMFGQGAGADTQYF. The CDR3 nucleotides read TGCGCCAGCATGTTCGGACAGGGGGCGGGCGCAGATACGCAGTATTTT. V usage is TRBV5-1 and J usage is TRBJ2-3; 11 bases agree with TRBD1. Germline CDR1 SGHRS, CDR2 YFSETQ. V was pared by 6 bases and J by 4 bases, with 10 bases of the junction left unmatched. This CDR3 has 16 residues.

The chain combines TRBV2 with TRBJ2-3; TRBD2 is a possible D gene (6 bases). This CDR3 has 15 amino acids. Trimming stripped 4 bases from V and 0 bases from J, with 11 bases between. Germline CDR1 reads SNHLY; CDR2 reads FYNNEI. In DNA form, the CDR3 reads TGTGCCAGCAGTGTCGACGGGACTAGCACAGATACGCAGTATTTT. This sequence encodes CASSVDGTSTDTQYF.

The chain joins TRBV7-8 to TRBJ2-1; 9 bases map to TRBD2. Germline V lookup: CDR1 SGHVS, CDR2 FQNEAQ. The CDR3 extends over 16 amino acids. Unmatched junction bases numbered 6, after V lost 6 bases and J lost 0 bases. The CDR3 spells CASRLVSGSSYNEQFF. The DNA of the CDR3 is TGTGCCAGCAGGCTGGTTAGCGGGAGCTCCTACAATGAGCAGTTCTTC.

Comment on this clone: The same CDR3 can be traced to other DNA sequences in this sample. The chain employs TRBV19 and TRBJ2-1; no definite D call. This CDR3 spans 13 amino acids. Trimming cost V 3 bases and J 0 bases, with 3 bases left between them. Germline V gene sequence: CDR1 LNHDA, CDR2 SQIVND (reference sequence). The CDR3 nucleotides read TGTGCCAGTAGTATTAGCTCCTACAATGAGCAGTTCTTC. Its protein is CASSISSYNEQFF.

V gene TRBV2 combines with J gene TRBJ1-5, with TRBD1 matching 9 bases. Germline CDR1 and CDR2: SNHLY and FYNNEI. Trimming took 3 bases from V and 5 from J; bases not matched to a gene: 5. The CDR3 has 15 residues. The CDR3 is CASSDHRQGDQPQHF. CDR3 DNA: TGTGCCAGCAGTGACCACCGACAGGGGGATCAGCCCCAGCATTTT.

This clone was picked up one time. V gene TRBV29-1 combines with J gene TRBJ1-1; possibly TRBD1 for D (5 bases). Germline V gene lookup returns CDR1 SQVTM and CDR2 ANQGSEA. This CDR3 contains 11 residues. Trimming left V 7 bases short and J 4 bases short, with 10 bases between. As DNA, the CDR3 is TGCAGCGGCACACAGGTCACTGAAGCTTTCTTT. Encoded protein: CSGTQVTEAFF. Based on the CDR3 plus reference TRBV29-1 and TRBJ1-1, the full variable domain is SAVISQKPSRDICQRGTSLTIQCQVDSQVTMMFWYRQQPGQSLTLIATANQGSEATYESGFVIDKFPISRPNLTFSTLTVSNMSPEDSSIYLCSGTQVTEAFFGQGTRLTVV.

The CDR3: CAITPTSRDEQYF. CDR3 nucleotides: TGTGCCATCACTCCGACTAGCCGAGACGAGCAGTACTTC. The chain carries TRBV10-3 and TRBJ2-7; 7 bases fit TRBD2. The CDR3 runs to 13 residues. Germline CDR1 reads ENHRY; CDR2 reads SYGVKD. After removal of 7 bases from V and 5 bases from J, the junction contained 8 bases not matched to a gene.